This passage covers 16 T cell receptor beta chains from one sample sequenced in a study of beta chain features in type 1 diabetes. The study's findings and limits: All four CD4+ subsets of Type 1 diabetes patients contained TCRB CDR3s that were moderately but significantly shorter.

Their specific antigens are unknown. Expressed TCRB transcripts were sequenced because the entire RNA isolate underwent reverse transcription. Using immunoSEQ multiplex PCR, the repertoire was profiled, and TCRdb retains in-frame clones only, with some absent. Of 600,000 to 700,000 clones in the sample, around 11% were seen once. Sequencing was performed on naive CD4+ T cells from blood. All receptors derive from a man aged 25 to 40 with type 1 diabetes.

The V gene is TRBV9, the J gene TRBJ1-5; the D gene is possibly TRBD1 (6 bases). Trimming removed 3 bases at V and 0 bases at J, with 10 bases between. Germline values: CDR1 SGDLS, CDR2 YYNGEE. There are 15 residues in the CDR3. The CDR3 nucleotides are TGTGCCAGCAGCGCCCGGACAGTTAGCAATCAGCCCCAGCATTTT. Its protein is CASSARTVSNQPQHF.

This chain joins TRBV27 and TRBJ2-3; tentative D call: TRBD2 (5 bases). Germline values: CDR1 MNHEY, CDR2 SMNVEV (reference sequence). This CDR3 is 13 amino acids long. The V end was cut by 6 bases, the J end by 4 bases, with 11 bases between. The CDR3 region has the DNA TGTGCCAGCAGCCCCGGGATTCCAGATACGCAGTATTTT. Translation: CASSPGIPDTQYF.

The chain is built from TRBV19 and TRBJ1-1, with D perhaps TRBD1 (5 bases). Germline assignment: CDR1 LNHDA and CDR2 SQIVND (reference sequence). CDR3 length: 15 amino acids. V lost 3 bases and J lost 5, with 16 bases in between. CDR3 sequence (DNA): TGTGCCAGTAGTATTAACGAGGGGCGATGGACTGAAGCTTTCTTT. Residues: CASSINEGRWTEAFF.

This clone was seen more than once but under ten times. The rearrangement joins TRBV10-2 to TRBJ1-1; no clear D gene. This CDR3 spans 13 amino acids. The ends were cut back, 7 bases at V and 4 bases at J, with 13 bases in the middle. Germline V gene data show CDR1 as WSHSY and CDR2 as SAAADI. The CDR3 nucleotides are TGCGCCAGCAAACTCGACGGAGGCACTGAAGCTTTCTTT. Its translation: CASKLDGGTEAFF.

In its sample, this clone was seen a few times. This rearrangement joins TRBV29-1 to TRBJ1-2; 7 bases are a match to TRBD1. J was trimmed by 4 bases and V by 7 bases; bases with no gene match: 12. The CDR3 covers 14 residues. Germline values: CDR1 SQVTM, CDR2 ANQGSEA. CDR3: CSGVSGTESYGYTF. DNA for the CDR3: TGCAGCGGGGTGTCGGGGACAGAAAGCTATGGCTACACCTTC.

This chain joins TRBV2 and TRBJ1-2, with D perhaps TRBD1 (6 bases). V dropped 4 bases and J dropped 4 bases, with 16 bases sitting between them. This CDR3 is built from 15 residues. Germline CDR1 SNHLY, CDR2 FYNNEI. The DNA of the CDR3 is TGTGCCAGCAGTGCTGAAGGGGGGCCCGTCTATGGCTACACCTTC. This encodes CASSAEGGPVYGYTF.

There are a few counts of this clone. The chain couples TRBV7-2 to TRBJ2-1; D unclear. Trimming took off 6 bases at V and 9 bases at J, with 15 bases between the two ends. CDR3 size: 13 residues. The V gene's germline CDR1 is SGHTA and CDR2 FQGNSA. CDR3 protein: CASSSSAVREQFF. The DNA of the CDR3 is TGTGCCAGCAGTTCGAGTGCGGTGCGTGAGCAGTTCTTC.

This clone occurred a few times. The chain carries TRBV5-1 and TRBJ1-5, with 9 bases fitting TRBD1. The CDR3 consists of 14 residues. The junction had 6 bases not matched to a gene; V was cut back by 4 bases and J by 7 bases. Per the germline V gene, CDR1 is SGHRS and CDR2 is YFSETQ. CDR3 protein: CASSHTGGGQPQHF. The CDR3 nucleotides are TGCGCCAGCAGCCATACAGGGGGCGGACAGCCCCAGCATTTT.

This clone was counted a few times. This chain links TRBV19 with TRBJ2-6; D unclear. V was pared by 5 bases and J by 2 bases, with 10 bases between. CDR1 LNHDA and CDR2 SQIVND come from the germline V gene (reference sequence). This CDR3 spans 15 amino acids. The DNA for the CDR3 is TGTGCCAGTAGTCCCGGGTACGCTGGGGCCAACGTCCTGACTTTC. Its protein is CASSPGYAGANVLTF. The full variable domain, rest sourced from reference TRBV19 and TRBJ2-6, is DGGITQSPKYLFRKEGQNVTLSCEQNLNHDAMYWYRQDPGQGLRLIYYSQIVNDFQKGDIAEGYSVSREKKESFPLTVTSAQKNPTAFYLCASSPGYAGANVLTFGAGSRLTVL.

V usage is TRBV7-2 and J usage is TRBJ2-3; TRBD2 might be the D (6 bases). Trimming removed 1 base at V and 1 base at J, with 9 bases between. Germline V lookup: CDR1 SGHTA, CDR2 FQGNSA. This CDR3 has 15 residues. The CDR3 nucleotides are TGTGCCAGCAGCTTAGTGGCTAGCGGCACAGATACGCAGTATTTT. Amino acid sequence: CASSLVASGTDTQYF. Looking up the rest from reference TRBV7-2 and TRBJ2-3 gives the full variable domain: GAGVSQSPSNKVTEKGKDVELRCDPISGHTALYWYRQSLGQGLEFLIYFQGNSAPDKSGLPSDRFSAERTGGSVSTLTIQRTQQEDSAVYLCASSLVASGTDTQYFGPGTRLTVL.

The chain joins TRBV9 to TRBJ2-2; 7 bases align to TRBD1. Looked up from germline, CDR1 is SGDLS and CDR2 is YYNGEE. Trimming removed 0 bases from V and 0 bases from J; junction bases left unmatched: 2. The CDR3 totals 16 residues. Written as DNA, the CDR3 is TGTGCCAGCAGCGTAGCAGGGGGTTCGAACACCGGGGAGCTGTTTTTT. This translates into CASSVAGGSNTGELFF.

DNA for the CDR3: TGTGCCATCAGTGAGTCGAGTGTACTTTTCAATGAGCAGTTCTTC. Protein sequence: CAISESSVLFNEQFF. This chain uses TRBV10-3 with TRBJ2-1; D unresolved. The CDR3 spans 15 residues. V was clipped by 0 bases and J by 6 bases, with 12 bases between them. Germline V gene lookup returns CDR1 ENHRY and CDR2 SYGVKD.

In its sample, this clone was seen a few times. The gene calls are TRBV29-1 and TRBJ1-2, with TRBD1 identical over 7 bases. The CDR3 has 14 residues. Germline V gives CDR1 SQVTM, CDR2 ANQGSEA. Trimming removed 3 bases from V and 6 bases from J; junction bases left unmatched: 10. The CDR3: CSVDHYRGTNGYTF. CDR3 DNA: TGCAGCGTTGACCATTACAGGGGAACGAATGGCTACACCTTC.

This clone was recorded a few times. The genes are TRBV9 and TRBJ2-7; 9 bases map to TRBD1. Germline V lookup: CDR1 SGDLS, CDR2 YYNGEE. Trimming at V came to 3 bases and at J to 5 bases, leaving 9 bases not matched to a gene. The CDR3 is 15 amino acids. This CDR3 reads CASSAYTGQGNEQYF. The CDR3, as DNA: TGTGCCAGCAGCGCCTATACGGGACAGGGAAACGAGCAGTACTTC.

The V and J genes are TRBV18 and TRBJ1-2, with D perhaps TRBD1 (6 bases). Trimming cost V 3 bases and J 0 bases, with 17 bases left between them. There are 17 residues in the CDR3. Germline V gene data show CDR1 as KGHSH and CDR2 as LQKENI. CDR3 DNA: TGTGCCAGCTCACCCCCCTCCGGACAGCTCTCTAACTATGGCTACACCTTC. This gives the protein CASSPPSGQLSNYGYTF.

This clone was observed a handful of times. The rearrangement links TRBV4-3 to TRBJ2-7; no clear D gene. The CDR3 contains 14 residues. The germline V gene has CDR1 LGHNA and CDR2 YSLEER. V gave up 0 bases and J gave up 1 base, with 7 bases separating them. Written as DNA, the CDR3 is TGCGCCAGCAGCCAAGATCTGAGGTCCTACGAGCAGTACTTC. Amino acid sequence: CASSQDLRSYEQYF.